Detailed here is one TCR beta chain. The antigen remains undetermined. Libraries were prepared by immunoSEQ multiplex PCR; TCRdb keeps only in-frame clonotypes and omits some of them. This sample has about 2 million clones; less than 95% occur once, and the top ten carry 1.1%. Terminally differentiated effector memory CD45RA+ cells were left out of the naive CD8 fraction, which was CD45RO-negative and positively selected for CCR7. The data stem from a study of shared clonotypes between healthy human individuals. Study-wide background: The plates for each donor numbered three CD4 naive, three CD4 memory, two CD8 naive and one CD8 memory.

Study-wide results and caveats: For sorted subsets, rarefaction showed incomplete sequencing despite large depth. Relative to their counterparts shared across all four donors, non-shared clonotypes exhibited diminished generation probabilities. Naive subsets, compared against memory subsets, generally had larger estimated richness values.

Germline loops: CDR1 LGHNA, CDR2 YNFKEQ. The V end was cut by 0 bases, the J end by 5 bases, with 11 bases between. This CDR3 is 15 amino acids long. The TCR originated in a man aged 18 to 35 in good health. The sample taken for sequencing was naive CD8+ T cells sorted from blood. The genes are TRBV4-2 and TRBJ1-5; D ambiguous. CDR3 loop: CASSQDWRSDQPQHF. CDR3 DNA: TGTGCCAGCAGCCAAGATTGGAGGTCTGATCAGCCCCAGCATTTT.